Presented here are 8 T cell receptor beta chains from one specimen sequenced in a study of T-cell memory formation after mild COVID-19 (dated by TCRdb to the early 2020s). Libraries came from 5' RACE. TCRdb records Illumina NovaSeq 6000 as the sequencer. The raw public reads went through TCRdb reprocessing: fastp at Q25, MiXCR clone calling, in-frame beta chains kept. Rows are unified per CDR3 protein, each entry keeping the most common DNA and genes. The sample contains about half a million distinct CDR3 sequences, about 20% of them found a single time. The top ten constitute 9% to 15% of the sample. The sample consisted of PBMCs or a T cell subset sorted from them (not recorded which). The origin of the receptors is an adult woman who had mild COVID-19 (a few samples of this study predate the infection). The sample titles of this study are shuffled in the database, so cell type and time point are left out; the donor was told from shared clones.

The chain employs TRBV6-2 or TRBV6-3 and TRBJ1-1, with D possibly being TRBD1 (5 bases). V lost 0 bases to trimming and J lost 6 bases, with 11 bases between them. Per the germline V gene, CDR1 is MNHEY and CDR2 is SVGEGT. CDR3 size: 14 residues. The CDR3 region is CASSYSQGIAEAFF. DNA for the CDR3: TGTGCCAGCAGTTACTCCCAGGGAATCGCTGAAGCTTTCTTT.

V and J are TRBV11-2 and TRBJ2-5; 14 nucleotides line up with TRBD2. V trimming: 4 bases; J trimming: 4 bases; junction bases outside the gene matches: 2. CDR1 is SGHAT and CDR2 is FQNNGV in the germline V gene. The CDR3 totals 15 residues. The CDR3 loop reads CASSSGLAGAETQYF. The CDR3 DNA follows: TGTGCCAGCAGCTCGGGACTAGCGGGAGCAGAGACCCAGTACTTC.

The chain uses TRBV4-1 and TRBJ2-3, with 7 bases lining up with TRBD1. Germline assignment: CDR1 MGHRA and CDR2 YSYEKL. Trimming removed 0 bases from V and 5 bases from J; junction bases left unmatched: 8. The CDR3 runs to 16 residues. CDR3 in amino acids: CASSQDQVPGGDTQYF. The CDR3 nucleotides are TGCGCCAGCAGCCAAGATCAGGTCCCAGGGGGAGATACGCAGTATTTT.

This rearrangement joins TRBV5-1 to TRBJ2-2; D may match TRBD1 or TRBD2 (6 bases each). The CDR3 is 16 amino acids. Trimming removed 2 bases at V and 1 base at J, with 12 bases between. Germline loops: CDR1 SGHRS, CDR2 YFSETQ. CDR3 bases: TGCGCCAGCAGCTTAGGGGGGCCGGGGAACACCGGGGAGCTGTTTTTT. Its translation: CASSLGGPGNTGELFF.

This clonotype was picked up a small number of times. This chain joins TRBV4-1 and TRBJ1-2; D unclear. Trimming left V 0 bases short and J 6 bases short, with 8 bases between. Germline CDR1 is MGHRA and CDR2 is YSYEKL. This CDR3 region has 13 residues. CDR3 bases: TGCGCCAGCAGCCAAGACGTTAATGATGGCTACACCTTC. This translates into CASSQDVNDGYTF.

The chain carries TRBV9 and TRBJ2-7; D is undetermined. From germline, CDR1 is SGDLS and CDR2 YYNGEE. The V gene lost 0 bases and the J gene lost 7 bases, with 11 bases spanning the gap. The CDR3 totals 13 residues. The CDR3 protein is CASSVGTPGEQYF. CDR3 coding DNA: TGTGCCAGCAGCGTAGGCACTCCCGGGGAGCAGTACTTC.

This sequence joins TRBV2 and TRBJ2-5; TRBD2 is a possible D gene (6 bases). This CDR3 is 13 amino acids long. V shed 6 bases and J shed 3 bases, with 11 bases lying between them. CDR1 and CDR2 (germline): SNHLY, FYNNEI. The chain's CDR3 is CASRLRGKETQYF. CDR3 coding DNA: TGTGCCAGCAGACTACGGGGGAAAGAGACCCAGTACTTC.

At least ten counts were recorded for this clonotype. V usage is TRBV7-2 and J usage is TRBJ2-5, with 8 bases aligning to TRBD1. The CDR3 consists of 17 residues. Germline V CDR1 and CDR2: SGHTA, FQGNSA. After removal of 2 bases from V and 5 bases from J, the junction contained 13 bases not matched to a gene. The CDR3 DNA reads as TGTGCCAGCAGCTTAAAGGACAGGGAAAGTTCGTACGAGACCCAGTACTTC. Amino acids: CASSLKDRESSYETQYF.